This T cell receptor beta chain was recovered during a study of T cell responses to AZD1222 COVID-19 vaccine. Repertoires were generated with immunoSEQ multiplex PCR, while TCRdb's copy carries only in-frame clones and drops some. The sample records about 59,000 clones, 85% to 90% being singletons. Findings and limits, study-wide: Just a handful of people given AZD1222 tested seropositive at baseline.

Germline V lookup: CDR1 LNHDA, CDR2 SQIVND (reference sequence). The CDR3 is made up of 18 amino acids. Trimming at V came to 3 bases and at J to 9 bases, leaving 20 bases not matched to a gene. This clone was observed a few times. Its specificity is not known. The chain combines TRBV19 with TRBJ2-1; TRBD1 matches at 7 bases. This sequence was found in an adult who received the AZD1222 COVID-19 vaccine. The sequencing here drew on peripheral blood, taken 28 days after the second AZD1222 dose. This CDR3 is CASSMGTGQRPVFSEQFF. The CDR3 nucleotides are TGTGCCAGTAGTATGGGTACGGGACAGCGCCCGGTCTTCAGTGAGCAGTTCTTC.